The text below deals with one T cell receptor (beta chain). As yet, its antigen is unknown. Via MiXCR, TCRdb re-called the reads, giving one row per CDR3 protein. The sample records approximately 770,000 distinct CDR3 sequences, almost 30% being singletons. The data are from a study of T cell repertoires in cytomegalovirus infection. The source is a human donor in good health (CMV status not recorded). Some clones in this sample may be carry-over from other donors' samples. Here the sequenced sample was cultured CD8+ T cells from PBMCs, taken from culture after CMV antigen stimulation.

CDR3 in amino acids: CASSLSGQGADEQYF. The CDR3 DNA sequence: TGTGCCAGCAGTTTGTCGGGACAGGGGGCAGACGAGCAGTACTTC. The chain has TRBV27 and TRBJ2-7, with 12 bases aligning to TRBD1. Trimming cost V 3 bases and J 5 bases; bases outside gene matches: 5. CDR1 and CDR2 from the germline V gene are MNHEY and SMNVEV (reference sequence). The CDR3 runs 15 residues.